Listed below are T cell receptor beta chains from one sample, sequenced in a study of monozygotic twins with inflammatory bowel disease. TCRdb processed the 5' RACE reads again and assigns one entry to each CDR3 protein, with no DNA. The record lists more than 300,000 distinct CDR3 sequences, of which the ten most abundant hold 2.6%. The specimen was blood. These receptors were collected from a human donor with ulcerative colitis or Crohn's disease, or a healthy co-twin of an affected twin (not recorded which). The CDR3 runs from the conserved cysteine through the conserved F or W.

V gene	J gene	CDR3 protein
TRBV5-1	TRBJ1-5	CASSLGSSNQPQHF
TRBV5-1	TRBJ1-1	CASSLGRYPTETFF
TRBV5-6	TRBJ2-4	CASSLDYGGAVYF
TRBV6-6	TRBJ2-5	CASIGWEETQYF
TRBV5-6	TRBJ1-3	CASSPVSAGGTIYF
TRBV7-2	TRBJ2-1	CASSLRGTGVYDEQFF
TRBV25-1	TRBJ1-6	CASSGRGTGISPLHF
TRBV12-3/TRBV12-4	TRBJ2-2	CASRPTSGGNTGELFF
TRBV30	TRBJ1-2	CAWSAADTYGYTF
TRBV18	TRBJ2-7	CASSEGTGGNSYEQYF
TRBV7-8	TRBJ2-2	CASSLTGGETGELFF
TRBV11-2	TRBJ1-4	CASSRFITTGFGDEKLFF
TRBV5-1	TRBJ1-6	CASSLTGEFNSPLHF
TRBV6-1	TRBJ2-7	CASNAGTGTYEQYF
TRBV21-1	TRBJ2-7	CASSKKGGVPQNEQYF
TRBV7-9	TRBJ2-3	CASSLVYGGADTQYF
TRBV12-3/TRBV12-4	TRBJ1-2	CASSFRPRTINYGYTF
TRBV5-1	TRBJ1-1	CASSLEGRNTEAFF
TRBV12-3/TRBV12-4	TRBJ1-2	CASSRTDRQAANYGYTF
TRBV19	TRBJ1-6	CASSMVRQGQGWPPLHF
TRBV5-4	TRBJ2-6	CASSTWTGRGANVLTF
TRBV20-1	TRBJ1-2	CSARDRDRGIYGYTF
TRBV27	TRBJ2-2	CASTPRRIGLGTGELFF
TRBV21-1	TRBJ2-7	CASSKDYRKGEQYF
TRBV7-3	TRBJ1-6	CASSNTGSNSPLHF
TRBV24-1	TRBJ2-1	CATSDWTGSNEQFF
TRBV11-2	TRBJ2-1	CASSVTVLNEQFF
TRBV6-2/TRBV6-3	TRBJ1-5	CASSLGTDYYSNQPQHF
TRBV14	TRBJ2-7	CASSRGQAQLYEQYF
TRBV4-3	TRBJ2-2	CASSQDLGSGANTGELFF
TRBV15	TRBJ1-2	CATSQWGNLGYTF
TRBV25-1	TRBJ2-2	CASNIGDAGELFF
TRBV4-2	TRBJ2-1	CASSQELAGGLKEQFF
TRBV7-8	TRBJ2-3	CASHRLGQGVPDTQYF
TRBV4-3	TRBJ2-7	CASSQDVVTSGGYTKYF
TRBV7-3	TRBJ1-4	CASSQDPLGTEATNEKLFF